The subject of this entry is one T cell receptor beta chain. Its antigen is still unknown. Primers included in the PCR were 60 Vbeta and 13 Jbeta primers. Data came from immunoSEQ multiplex PCR; TCRdb stores just in-frame clones and leaves some out. This sample yields 100,000 to 150,000 clones, of which 65% to 80% are seen a single time; around 1.5% belongs to the top ten. This entry comes from a study of cytomegalovirus exposure and HLA in healthy donors. Study-level information: Among about 179 million T cells, an earlier analysis found roughly 100 million unique TCR beta sequences. Notes on the study in general: Excluded were some V segments that proved indistinguishable, including TRBV6-2 and TRBV6-3. A later analysis found that most CMV-associated TCR beta chains appeared HLA-restricted.

The CDR3 extends over 13 amino acids. Per the germline V gene, CDR1 is SGHTA and CDR2 is FQGNSA. The V end lost 3 bases, the J end lost 6 bases, and 9 bases lay between the germline ends. This TCR derives from a woman aged 18-30 years in good health and CMV-seronegative. The chain combines TRBV7-2 with TRBJ1-5; the D is unclear. Sequencing was performed on PBMCs. CDR3 DNA sequence: TGTGCCAGCAGCTTGGCAGTACCTCAGCCCCAGCATTTT. This encodes CASSLAVPQPQHF.